The sample holds many counts of the clone carrying this TCR beta chain. The entry originates in a study of regulatory T cells in long-lasting Graves disease. The trim removed 1 base at V and 6 bases at J, leaving 5 bases unmatched. Per the germline V gene, CDR1 is LGHDT and CDR2 is YNNKEL (reference sequence). CDR3 length: 15 amino acids. Described time point: newly diagnosed GD, antithyroid drugs for less than 3 months. Following extraction of RNA from PBMCs, that RNA was used to make the TCR library. iRepertoire HTBI primers and Arm-PCR of CDR3 regions built TCR beta libraries. From the multiplex PCR reads, TCRdb called clonotypes with MiXCR, one entry per CDR3 protein. The sample lists 550,000 or so distinct CDR3 sequences, around 12% occurring once. These records were also assigned to another study, of T cells in Graves' hyperthyroidism and ophthalmopathy. Per that paper: Blood shared most expanded thyroid clonotypes above 0.001.

V is TRBV3-1 and J is TRBJ1-4; 7 nucleotides agree with TRBD1. The source was peripheral blood mononuclear cells (PBMCs), collected at new diagnosis, from a patient treated with antithyroid drugs. The receptor was isolated from a woman aged 25 to 39 with Graves disease. In nucleotides, the CDR3 is TGTGCCAGCAGCCAAGGCAGGGGGTTTTATGAAAAACTGTTTTTT. Its protein product is CASSQGRGFYEKLFF. Combining the CDR3 with reference TRBV3-1 and TRBJ1-4 gives the whole variable domain DTAVSQTPKYLVTQMGNDKSIKCEQNLGHDTMYWYKQDSKKFLKIMFSYNNKELIINETVPNRFSPKSPDKAHLNLHINSLELGDSAVYFCASSQGRGFYEKLFFGSGTQLSVL.